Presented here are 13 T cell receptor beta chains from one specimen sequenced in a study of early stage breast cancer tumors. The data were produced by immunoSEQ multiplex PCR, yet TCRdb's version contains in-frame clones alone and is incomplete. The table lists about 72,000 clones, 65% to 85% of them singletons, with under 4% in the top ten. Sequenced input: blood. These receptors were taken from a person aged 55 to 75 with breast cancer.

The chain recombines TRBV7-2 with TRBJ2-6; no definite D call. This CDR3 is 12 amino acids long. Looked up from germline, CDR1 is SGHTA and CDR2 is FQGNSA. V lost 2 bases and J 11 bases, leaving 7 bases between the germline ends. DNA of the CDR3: TGTGCCAGCAGCTTATACGGAGACGTCCTGACTTTC. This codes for CASSLYGDVLTF.

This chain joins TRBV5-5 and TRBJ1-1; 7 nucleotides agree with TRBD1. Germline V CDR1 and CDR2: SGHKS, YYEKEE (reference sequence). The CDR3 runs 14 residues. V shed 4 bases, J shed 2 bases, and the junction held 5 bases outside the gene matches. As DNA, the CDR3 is TGTGCCAGCAGCAGGGACAGTTTCAACACTGAAGCTTTCTTT. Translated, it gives CASSRDSFNTEAFF.

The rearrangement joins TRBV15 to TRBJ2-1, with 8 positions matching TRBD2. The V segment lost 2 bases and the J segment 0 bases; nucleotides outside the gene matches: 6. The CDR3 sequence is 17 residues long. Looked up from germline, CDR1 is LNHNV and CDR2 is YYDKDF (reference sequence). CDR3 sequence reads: CATSRSLAGSSYNEQFF. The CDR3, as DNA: TGTGCCACCAGCAGATCTTTAGCGGGGTCCTCCTACAATGAGCAGTTCTTC.

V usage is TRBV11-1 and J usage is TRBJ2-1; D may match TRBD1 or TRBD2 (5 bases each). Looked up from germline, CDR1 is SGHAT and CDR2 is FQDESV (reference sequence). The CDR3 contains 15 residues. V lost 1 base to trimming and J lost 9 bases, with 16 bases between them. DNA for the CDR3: TGTGCCAGCAGCTTAGGACGGGACGCTCGATTTGAGCAGTTCTTC. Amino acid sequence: CASSLGRDARFEQFF.

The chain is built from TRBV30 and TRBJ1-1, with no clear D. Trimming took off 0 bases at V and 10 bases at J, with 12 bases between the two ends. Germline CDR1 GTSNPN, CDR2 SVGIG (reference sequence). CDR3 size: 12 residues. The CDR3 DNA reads TGTGCCTGGAGTGTACTACGTACGGGAGCTTTCTTT. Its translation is CAWSVLRTGAFF.

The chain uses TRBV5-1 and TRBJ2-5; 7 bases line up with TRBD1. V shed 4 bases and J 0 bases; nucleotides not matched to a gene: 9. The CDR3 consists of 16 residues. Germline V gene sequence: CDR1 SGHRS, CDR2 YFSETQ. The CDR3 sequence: CASSPTTGLYQETQYF. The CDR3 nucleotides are TGCGCCAGCAGCCCCACGACAGGGCTGTACCAAGAGACCCAGTACTTC.

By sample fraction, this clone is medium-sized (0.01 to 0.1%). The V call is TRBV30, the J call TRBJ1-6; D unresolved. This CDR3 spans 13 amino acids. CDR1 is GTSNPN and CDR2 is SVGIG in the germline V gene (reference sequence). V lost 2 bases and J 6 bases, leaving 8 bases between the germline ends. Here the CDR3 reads CAWSRLTNSPLHF. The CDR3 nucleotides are TGTGCCTGGAGTAGGCTGACTAATTCACCCCTCCACTTT.

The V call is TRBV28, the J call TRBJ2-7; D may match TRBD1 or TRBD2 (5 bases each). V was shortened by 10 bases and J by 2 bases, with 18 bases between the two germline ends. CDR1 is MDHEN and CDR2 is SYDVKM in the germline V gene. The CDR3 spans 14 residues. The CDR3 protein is CAIRGQGLTYEQYF. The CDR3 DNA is TGTGCCATACGGGGTCAGGGCCTCACCTACGAGCAGTACTTC.

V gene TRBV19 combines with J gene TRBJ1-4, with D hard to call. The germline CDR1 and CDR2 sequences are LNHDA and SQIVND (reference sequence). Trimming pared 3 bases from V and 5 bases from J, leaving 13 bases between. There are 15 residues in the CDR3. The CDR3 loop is CASSIFGETNEKLFF. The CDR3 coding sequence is TGTGCCAGTAGTATTTTTGGAGAGACCAATGAAAAACTGTTTTTT.

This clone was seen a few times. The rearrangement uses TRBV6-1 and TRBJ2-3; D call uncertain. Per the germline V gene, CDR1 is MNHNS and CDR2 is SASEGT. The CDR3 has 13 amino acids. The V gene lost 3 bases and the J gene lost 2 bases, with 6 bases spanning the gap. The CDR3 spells CASSDANTDTQYF. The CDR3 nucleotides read TGTGCCAGCAGTGATGCGAACACAGATACGCAGTATTTT.

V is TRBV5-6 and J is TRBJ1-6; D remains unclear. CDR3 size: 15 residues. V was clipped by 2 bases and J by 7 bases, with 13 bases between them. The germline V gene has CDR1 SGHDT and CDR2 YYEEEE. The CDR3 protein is CASSFNPSPNSPLHF. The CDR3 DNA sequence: TGTGCCAGCAGCTTTAATCCCTCCCCCAATTCACCCCTCCACTTT.

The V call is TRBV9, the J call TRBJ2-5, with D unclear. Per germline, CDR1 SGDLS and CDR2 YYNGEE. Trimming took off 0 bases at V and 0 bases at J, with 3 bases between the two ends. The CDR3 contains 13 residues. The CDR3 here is CASSVVNQETQYF. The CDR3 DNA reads TGTGCCAGCAGCGTAGTAAACCAAGAGACCCAGTACTTC.

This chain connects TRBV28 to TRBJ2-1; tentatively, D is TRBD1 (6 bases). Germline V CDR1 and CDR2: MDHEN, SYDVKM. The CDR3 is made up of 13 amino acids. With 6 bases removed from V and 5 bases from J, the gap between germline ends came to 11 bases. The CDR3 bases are TGTGCCAGCAGATTGGACAGTAACAATGAGCAGTTCTTC. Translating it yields CASRLDSNNEQFF.